The sequence of this T cell receptor beta chain was determined in a study of human T cells and chemical hapten exposure. Study in general: A patient group, mainly female, showed alopecia areata, totalis or universalis.

In the original processing: Sample TCR totals centred on a median of roughly 96,000, ranging about 20,000 to 700,000. TCRdb passed the RACE reads through MiXCR, listing each CDR3 protein once. The V and J calls were determined by TCRdb, not by the authors. The top ten hold 4.5% to 5% of the sample, which has 80,000 to 100,000 distinct CDR3 sequences, around 9.3% seen once. Many counts were recorded for this clonotype. Its antigen is still unknown. The time point here: patch test 2, 6 weeks after DPC sensitization. Treatment here: therapeutic diphenylcyclopropenone sensitization with weekly scalp DPC. Study results and caveats: Counts of TCRs above 1 in 1000 frequency stayed unchanged with DPC sensitization.

CDR1 is SNHLY and CDR2 is FYNNEI in the germline V gene. The V and J ends lost 6 bases and 1 base respectively, with 4 bases between them. This CDR3 comprises 11 residues. The rearrangement joins TRBV2 to TRBJ2-7; D ambiguous. The source was whole blood, collected in connection with sensitization to the hapten diphenylcyclopropenone (DPC). This receptor was obtained from a woman in her forties or fifties with alopecia areata. Some clones in this sample may be carry-over from other donors' samples. CDR3 sequence: CASSYSYEQYF. The CDR3 nucleotides are TGTGCCAGCAGCTATTCCTACGAGCAGTACTTC.